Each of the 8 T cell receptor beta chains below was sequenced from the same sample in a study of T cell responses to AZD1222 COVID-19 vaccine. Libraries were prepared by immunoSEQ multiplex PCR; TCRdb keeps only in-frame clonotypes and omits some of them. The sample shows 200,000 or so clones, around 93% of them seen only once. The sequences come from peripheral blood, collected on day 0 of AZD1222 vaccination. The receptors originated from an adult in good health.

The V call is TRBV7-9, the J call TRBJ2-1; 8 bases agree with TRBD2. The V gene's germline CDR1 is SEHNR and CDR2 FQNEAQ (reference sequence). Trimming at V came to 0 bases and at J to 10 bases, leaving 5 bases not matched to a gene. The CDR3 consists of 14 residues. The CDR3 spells CASSLARSSGEQFF. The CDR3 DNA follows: TGTGCCAGCAGCTTAGCGCGGTCTAGCGGGGAGCAGTTCTTC.

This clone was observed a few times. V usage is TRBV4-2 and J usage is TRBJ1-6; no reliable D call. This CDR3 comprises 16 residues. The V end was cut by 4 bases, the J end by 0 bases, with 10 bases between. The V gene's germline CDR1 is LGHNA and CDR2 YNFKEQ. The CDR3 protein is CASSPALNSYNSPLHF. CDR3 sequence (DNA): TGTGCCAGCAGCCCCGCCCTAAACTCCTATAATTCACCCCTCCACTTT.

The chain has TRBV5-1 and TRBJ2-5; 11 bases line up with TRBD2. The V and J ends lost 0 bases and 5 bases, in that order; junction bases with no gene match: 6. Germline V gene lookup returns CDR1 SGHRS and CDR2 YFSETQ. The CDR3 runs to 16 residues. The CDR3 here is CASSLGLAGFQETQYF. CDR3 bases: TGCGCCAGCAGCTTGGGACTAGCGGGATTCCAGGAGACCCAGTACTTC.

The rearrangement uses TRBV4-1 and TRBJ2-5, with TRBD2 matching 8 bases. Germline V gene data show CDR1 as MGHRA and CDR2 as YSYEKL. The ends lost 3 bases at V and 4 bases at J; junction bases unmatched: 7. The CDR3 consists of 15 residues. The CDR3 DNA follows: TGCGCCAGCAGCCAGACTGGGACTAGTGGAGAGACCCAGTACTTC. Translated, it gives CASSQTGTSGETQYF.

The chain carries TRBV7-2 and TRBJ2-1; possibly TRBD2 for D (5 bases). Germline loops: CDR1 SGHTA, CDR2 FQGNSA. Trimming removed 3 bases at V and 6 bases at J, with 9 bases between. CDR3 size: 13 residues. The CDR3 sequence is CASSLPLANEQFF. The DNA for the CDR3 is TGTGCCAGCAGCTTGCCTCTAGCCAATGAGCAGTTCTTC.

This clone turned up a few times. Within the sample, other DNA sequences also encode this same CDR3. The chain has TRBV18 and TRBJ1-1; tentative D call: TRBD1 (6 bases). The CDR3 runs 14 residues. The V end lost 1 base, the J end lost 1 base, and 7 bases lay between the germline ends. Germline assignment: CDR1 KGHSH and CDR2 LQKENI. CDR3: CASSPQGGNTEAFF. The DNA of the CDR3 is TGTGCCAGCTCACCACAGGGGGGGAACACTGAAGCTTTCTTT.

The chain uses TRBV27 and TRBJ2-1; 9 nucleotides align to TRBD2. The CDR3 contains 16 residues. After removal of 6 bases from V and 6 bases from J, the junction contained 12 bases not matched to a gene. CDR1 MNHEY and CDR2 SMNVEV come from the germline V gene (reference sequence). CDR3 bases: TGTGCCAGCAGCTCCGTCGGCGGGAGGGCCTCCAATGAGCAGTTCTTC. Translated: CASSSVGGRASNEQFF.

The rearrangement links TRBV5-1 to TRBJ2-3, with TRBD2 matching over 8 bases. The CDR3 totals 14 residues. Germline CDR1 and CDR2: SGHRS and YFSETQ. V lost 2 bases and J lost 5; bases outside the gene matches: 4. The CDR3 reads CASSLAGAIDTQYF. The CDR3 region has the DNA TGCGCCAGCAGCTTAGCGGGAGCCATAGATACGCAGTATTTT.